This TCR beta chain is drawn from a study of T-cell reconstitution after alpha-beta-depleted transplantation in children. Unique molecular identifiers were incorporated into the prepared TCRbeta library. TCRdb called the PCR reads again in MiXCR, with one record for every CDR3 protein. Of about 260,000 distinct CDR3 sequences listed, around 7.8% are singletons. The CDR3 spans 15 residues. The V gene lost 1 base and the J gene lost 2 bases, with 15 bases spanning the gap. Germline CDR1 DFQATT, CDR2 SNEGSKA (reference sequence). The rearrangement links TRBV20-1 to TRBJ2-7, with D possibly being TRBD2 (6 bases). The sequences come from PBMCs, mostly from graft donor cells, collected 180 days after TCRalphabeta/CD19-depleted stem cell transplant. The receptor was isolated from a male patient between 5 and 17 years old who had a stem cell transplant for acute lymphoblastic leukemia, so the T cells may come from the graft donor. The CDR3 nucleotides read TGCAGTGCTAGAGCCCTGGAGGGAGTGACCTACGAGCAGTACTTC. This codes for CSARALEGVTYEQYF.